The 19 T cell receptor beta chains given below trace back to one sample, sequenced in a study of T-cell reconstitution after alpha-beta-depleted transplantation in children. Unique molecular identifiers featured in how the TCRbeta library was prepared. TCRdb analysed the PCR reads with MiXCR anew, one entry per CDR3 protein. Altogether about 280,000 distinct CDR3 sequences are present, around a tenth being singletons, with the ten largest covering around a quarter. This sample comprised peripheral blood, obtained 180 days after TCRalphabeta/CD19-depleted stem cell transplant. These receptors were obtained from a male patient under 10 years old who had a stem cell transplant for chronic granulomatous disease, so the T cells may come from the graft donor.

This clonotype was detected ten times or more. J is TRBJ2-4 and V is TRBV12-3 or TRBV12-4; possible D gene TRBD1, 5 bases. The CDR3 is made up of 18 amino acids. The germline V and J ends were trimmed by 5 bases and 0 bases, with 20 bases remaining between them. CDR3 bases: TGTGCCAGCAGTGCCGGACAAGGGCCGAACCTAGCCAAAAACATTCAGTACTTC. This encodes CASSAGQGPNLAKNIQYF.

The chain couples TRBV3-1 to TRBJ1-1; D gene unclear. Germline values: CDR1 LGHDT, CDR2 YNNKEL (reference sequence). CDR3 size: 15 residues. V was trimmed by 0 bases and J by 1 base, leaving 9 bases between them. The CDR3 nucleotides read TGTGCCAGCAGCCAAGATCGTGGAGGGAACACTGAAGCTTTCTTT. Translated: CASSQDRGGNTEAFF.

As for this clonotype: One end of the junction is discordant with germline, which a read error may explain. The rearrangement uses TRBV28 and TRBJ2-7; no definite D call. The CDR3 sequence is 10 residues long. Germline-derived CDR1 and CDR2 are MDHEN and SYDVKM. CDR3 DNA: TGTGCCAGCAGTCGCTACGAGCAGCACTTC. Its protein product is CASSRYEQHF.

This clonotype was found many times. The V gene is TRBV7-9, the J gene TRBJ2-4; D may be TRBD1 or TRBD2 (5 bases each). The V and J ends lost 0 bases and 0 bases respectively, with 21 bases between them. Germline V lookup: CDR1 SEHNR, CDR2 FQNEAQ (reference sequence). This CDR3 contains 20 residues. For the CDR3, the DNA is TGTGCCAGCAGCTTAGCGCAGGGCATCGAGGGATTCTTAGCCAAAAACATTCAGTACTTC. Protein sequence: CASSLAQGIEGFLAKNIQYF.

A note on this clonotype: This may be a read error, as it is one base from a much larger clone. The chain couples TRBV11-2 to TRBJ2-7; D gene ambiguous. This CDR3 is built from 13 residues. The V gene's germline CDR1 is SGHAT and CDR2 FQNNGV. Trimming left V 5 bases short and J 4 bases short, with 12 bases between. This chain's CDR3 is CASSRELGYEQYF. The CDR3 DNA is TGTGCCAGCAGCCGCGAGCTTGGGTACGAGCAGTACTTC.

At least ten counts were recorded for this clonotype. The genes are TRBV20-1 and TRBJ2-1; the D gene is possibly TRBD1 (5 bases). Germline lookup yields CDR1 DFQATT and CDR2 SNEGSKA (reference sequence). V lost 3 bases and J lost 5, with 17 bases in between. This CDR3 comprises 15 residues. CDR3 residues: CSASPRYGRDNEQFF. As DNA, the CDR3 is TGCAGTGCTAGTCCCCGGTACGGCAGGGACAATGAGCAGTTCTTC.

The gene calls are TRBV12-3 or TRBV12-4 and TRBJ1-1; D not resolved. The CDR3 runs 11 residues. Deletions cut 6 bases from V and 8 bases from J, with 10 bases between. The CDR3 bases are TGTGCCAGCAGCATTACAGTAGAAGCTTTCTTT. Amino acids: CASSITVEAFF.

At least ten counts were recorded for this clonotype. The rearrangement joins TRBV12-3 or TRBV12-4 to TRBJ2-1, with 12 nucleotides matching TRBD2. The CDR3 totals 14 residues. Losses at the gene ends were 4 bases for V and 15 bases for J; bases not matched to a gene: 10. Here the CDR3 DNA reads TGTGCCAGCAGTTCCGGGACTAGCGGGCTTTCCCGGTTCTTC. It codes for CASSSGTSGLSRFF.

The chain carries TRBV11-2 and TRBJ1-6; TRBD1 matches at 8 bases. Germline lookup yields CDR1 SGHAT and CDR2 FQNNGV. CDR3 length equals 19 residues. J gave up 0 bases and V 2 bases, and 9 bases lay outside the gene matches. As DNA, the CDR3 is TGTGCCAGCAGCTTACGGGGGACAGGTTTCAACTCCTATAATTCACCCCTCCACTTT. This translates into CASSLRGTGFNSYNSPLHF.

This clonotype was recorded at least ten times. J is TRBJ2-1 and V is TRBV4-3; 10 bases match TRBD1. This CDR3 is built from 16 residues. The germline V gene encodes CDR1 LGHNA and CDR2 YSLEER. The ends lost 1 base at V and 0 bases at J; junction bases unmatched: 0. CDR3 nucleotides: TGCGCCAGCAGCCAAGGGACAGGGGGCTCCTACAATGAGCAGTTCTTC. It codes for CASSQGTGGSYNEQFF.

This clonotype was observed many times. The gene calls are TRBV2 and TRBJ2-5; no definite D call. There are 14 residues in the CDR3. CDR1 and CDR2 (germline): SNHLY, FYNNEI. Trimming removed 6 bases from V and 3 bases from J, with 14 bases in between. CDR3 nucleotide sequence: TGTGCCAGCAGCGTCCAGCGCGGTAAAGAGACCCAGTACTTC. This sequence encodes CASSVQRGKETQYF.

This clonotype was seen at least ten times. The genes are TRBV29-1 and TRBJ2-7; D may be TRBD1 (6 bases). The germline V gene encodes CDR1 SQVTM and CDR2 ANQGSEA. The CDR3 has 13 amino acids. Trimming pared 4 bases from V and 1 base from J, leaving 11 bases between. The CDR3 reads CSVVQGRSYEQYF. The CDR3 region has the DNA TGCAGCGTTGTACAGGGTAGATCCTACGAGCAGTACTTC.

This clonotype was detected ten times or more. This chain uses TRBV12-3 or TRBV12-4 with TRBJ1-1, with no clear D. The CDR3 covers 13 residues. Trimming cost V 2 bases and J 0 bases, with 4 bases left between them. CDR3 protein: CASSLKVNTEAFF. In nucleotides, the CDR3 is TGTGCCAGCAGTTTAAAAGTGAACACTGAAGCTTTCTTT.

This clonotype was picked up many times. V gene TRBV7-6 combines with J gene TRBJ2-1; D unresolved. Germline CDR1 and CDR2: SGHVS and FNYEAQ. Trimming shortened V by 2 bases and J by 0 bases, and 11 bases separated the two germline ends. The CDR3 spans 16 residues. CDR3 sequence (DNA): TGTGCCAGCAGCTTAAGACCGTCGAGCTCCTACAATGAGCAGTTCTTC. Translating it yields CASSLRPSSSYNEQFF.

V is TRBV6-2 or TRBV6-3 and J is TRBJ1-5; D gene ambiguous. The V gene lost 2 bases and the J gene lost 10 bases, with 6 bases spanning the gap. This CDR3 spans 11 amino acids. In germline, CDR1 is MNHEY, CDR2 SVGEGT. The CDR3: CASSYPDPQHF. In DNA form, the CDR3 reads TGTGCCAGCAGTTACCCCGATCCCCAGCATTTT.

With regard to this clonotype: With a much larger clone just one base away, this may be a read error. The chain uses TRBV29-1 and TRBJ1-2; possibly TRBD1 for D (5 bases). The V end was cut by 0 bases, the J end by 4 bases, with 15 bases between. The germline V gene encodes CDR1 SQVTM and CDR2 ANQGSEA. The CDR3 has 15 amino acids. The CDR3: CSVEDRGGLSYGYTF. The CDR3 DNA reads TGCAGCGTTGAAGATCGTGGGGGACTTAGCTATGGCTACACCTTC. Looking up the rest from reference TRBV29-1 and TRBJ1-2 gives the full variable domain: SAVISQKPSRDICQRGTSLTIQCQVDSQVTMMFWYRQQPGQSLTLIATANQGSEATYESGFVIDKFPISRPNLTFSTLTVSNMSPEDSSIYLCSVEDRGGLSYGYTFGSGTRLTVV.

This clonotype was seen ten or more times. The rearrangement joins TRBV5-1 to TRBJ1-2; no clear D gene. The CDR3 is made up of 13 amino acids. Per the germline V gene, CDR1 is SGHRS and CDR2 is YFSETQ. Trimming stripped 1 base from V and 1 base from J, with 5 bases between. The DNA for the CDR3 is TGCGCCAGCAGCTTGAAGGATAACTATGGCTACACCTTC. It encodes CASSLKDNYGYTF.

Many counts were recorded for this clonotype. The rearrangement links TRBV20-1 to TRBJ2-5; TRBD1 might be the D (6 bases). Germline CDR1 and CDR2: DFQATT and SNEGSKA (reference sequence). V gave up 6 bases and J gave up 0 bases, with 17 bases separating them. CDR3 size: 15 residues. The CDR3 nucleotides read TGCAGTGCGAGGCAGGGGATTGCCTACCAAGAGACCCAGTACTTC. This gives the protein CSARQGIAYQETQYF.

There are many counts of this clonotype. This chain uses TRBV28 with TRBJ2-5; the match to TRBD1 covers 7 bases. The V and J ends lost 5 bases and 4 bases, in that order; junction bases with no gene match: 7. The germline gives CDR1 MDHEN, CDR2 SYDVKM. This CDR3 is 14 amino acids long. CDR3 nucleotide sequence: TGTGCCAGCAGTACCTCTCGGACAGGAGAGACCCAGTACTTC. It encodes CASSTSRTGETQYF. Based on the CDR3 plus reference TRBV28 and TRBJ2-5, the full variable domain is DVKVTQSSRYLVKRTGEKVFLECVQDMDHENMFWYRQDPGLGLRLIYFSYDVKMKEKGDIPEGYSVSREKKERFSLILESASTNQTSMYLCASSTSRTGETQYFGPGTRLLVL.